The entry that follows covers one T cell receptor (beta chain) sequence. What it recognizes is unknown. These data belong to a study of T cell repertoires in cytomegalovirus infection. Turning to the study itself: A matching HLA type, together with CMV infection, was signaled by public TCR beta signatures.

The CDR3 covers 14 residues. Per germline, CDR1 PRHDT and CDR2 FYEKMQ (reference sequence). V gave up 5 bases and J gave up 4 bases; unmatched junction bases: 7. Study observations and caveats: Dominating the ex vivo response were HLA-C-restricted CMV-specific TCR beta clonotypes.

TCRdb independently ran MiXCR on the reads; one entry per CDR3 protein. The sample lists fewer than 850,000 distinct CDR3 sequences; 25% to 35% were seen once. Sample: cultured CD8+ T cells from PBMCs, taken from culture after CMV antigen stimulation. This sequence was found in a human donor in good health (CMV status not recorded). Some clones in this sample may be carry-over from other donors' samples. The rearrangement joins TRBV13 to TRBJ2-5; 7 bases match TRBD2. In nucleotides, the CDR3 is TGTGCCAGCAGCGACGCGGGGGTCCGAGAGACCCAGTACTTC. Translation: CASSDAGVRETQYF.